Below, 5 T cell receptor beta chains from the same sample are listed, as sequenced in a study of cytomegalovirus exposure and HLA in healthy donors (dated by TCRdb to 2017 to 2019). The method was the immunoSEQ multiplex PCR assay. TCRdb obtained this table from immuneACCESS and retained in-frame rearrangements with V and J assigned. These tables miss some clones; where compared with another copy, unresolved V genes account for less than half of the shortfall, and the remainder is unexplained. This sample gives roughly 100,000 clones in total; around 90% of them show up just once. Around 1.7% of the sample belongs to the ten largest clones. What was sequenced was PBMCs. The origin of the receptors is a woman aged 18 to 35 in good health and CMV-seropositive.

J is TRBJ1-4 and V is TRBV28, with 10 bases lining up with TRBD1. The CDR3 extends over 14 amino acids. Germline V gives CDR1 MDHEN, CDR2 SYDVKM. With 4 bases clipped from V and 8 bases from J, the junction kept 4 bases outside the gene matches. The DNA of the CDR3 is TGTGCCAGCAGTTCTCCGGGACAGGGGGAAAAACTGTTTTTT. Its protein is CASSSPGQGEKLFF.

The chain combines TRBV27 with TRBJ2-7, with 16 positions matching TRBD2. The CDR3 totals 17 residues. The junction had 11 bases not matched to a gene; V was cut back by 8 bases and J by 4 bases. Germline lookup yields CDR1 MNHEY and CDR2 SMNVEV (reference sequence). The CDR3 reads CASARGGLAGGPYEQYF. CDR3 nucleotides: TGTGCCAGCGCCCGCGGGGGACTAGCGGGGGGGCCTTACGAGCAGTACTTC.

V and J are TRBV25-1 and TRBJ1-4; D is possibly TRBD1 (5 bases). The CDR3 has 13 amino acids. The germline CDR1 and CDR2 sequences are MGHDK and SYGVNS. The V and J ends lost 6 bases and 1 base respectively, with 6 bases between them. The CDR3 loop is CASRQGTNEKLFF. The CDR3 nucleotides read TGTGCCAGCAGGCAGGGAACTAATGAAAAACTGTTTTTT.

The V call is TRBV15, the J call TRBJ1-6; D may be TRBD1 (5 bases). Trimming stripped 3 bases from V and 6 bases from J, with 15 bases between. The CDR3 loop spans 16 amino acids. Germline CDR1 reads LNHNV; CDR2 reads YYDKDF (reference sequence). CDR3 coding DNA: TGTGCCACCAGCAGTGCCCGGCAGGGCTCTAATTCACCCCTCCACTTT. The encoded protein is CATSSARQGSNSPLHF.

The genes are TRBV28 and TRBJ2-1; TRBD2 is a possible D gene (6 bases). The germline CDR1 and CDR2 sequences are MDHEN and SYDVKM. V was clipped by 7 bases and J by 3 bases, with 19 bases between them. The CDR3 totals 16 residues. The CDR3 is CASTNGGVRYYNEQFF. The CDR3 coding sequence is TGTGCCAGCACCAACGGCGGGGTCCGGTACTACAATGAGCAGTTCTTC. The whole variable domain, remainder taken from reference TRBV28 and TRBJ2-1, is DVKVTQSSRYLVKRTGEKVFLECVQDMDHENMFWYRQDPGLGLRLIYFSYDVKMKEKGDIPEGYSVSREKKERFSLILESASTNQTSMYLCASTNGGVRYYNEQFFGPGTRLTVL.